Presented here are 27 T cell receptor beta chains from one specimen sequenced in a study of shared clonotypes between healthy human individuals. Sequencing was performed with immunoSEQ multiplex PCR; in TCRdb, only in-frame clones are kept and a portion is missing. This table has about 710,000 clones, 55% to 85% appearing once. The specimen was memory CD4+ T cells sorted from blood. Subset here: CD45RA-negative fraction. Receptor source: a woman under 40 in good health.

This clone was picked up one time. V usage is TRBV2 and J usage is TRBJ1-2, with D possibly matching TRBD1 (5 bases). CDR1 is SNHLY, CDR2 FYNNEI, per germline. The CDR3 runs 13 residues. The V gene lost 4 bases and the J gene lost 8 bases, with 14 bases spanning the gap. The DNA of the CDR3 is TGTGCCAGCAGTGGGCCGGGACGTGGGGGCTACACCTTC. Encoded protein: CASSGPGRGGYTF. Based on the CDR3 plus reference TRBV2 and TRBJ1-2, the full variable domain is EPEVTQTPSHQVTQMGQEVILRCVPISNHLYFYWYRQILGQKVEFLVSFYNNEISEKSEIFDDQFSVERPDGSNFTLKIRSTKLEDSAMYFCASSGPGRGGYTFGSGTRLTVV.

The CDR3 sequence: CASNGRVNTGELFF. CDR3 sequence (DNA): TGTGCCAGTAACGGCAGGGTGAACACCGGGGAGCTGTTTTTT. The chain recombines TRBV19 with TRBJ2-2; TRBD1 might be the D (5 bases). Germline CDR1 LNHDA, CDR2 SQIVND (reference sequence). The CDR3 has 14 amino acids. Deletions cut 7 bases from V and 1 base from J, with 10 bases between.

The V and J genes are TRBV7-9 and TRBJ2-1; 9 bases map to TRBD1. Germline loops: CDR1 SEHNR, CDR2 FQNEAQ (reference sequence). V lost 3 bases, J lost 8 bases, and 8 bases stayed unmatched. The CDR3 length is 15 residues. CDR3: CASSLGGQGYDEQFF. CDR3 in DNA: TGTGCCAGCAGCTTGGGGGGACAGGGTTACGATGAGCAGTTCTTC.

J is TRBJ1-5 and V is TRBV19, with D uncertain. Germline CDR1 LNHDA, CDR2 SQIVND (reference sequence). CDR3 length: 15 residues. The germline V and J ends were trimmed by 7 bases and 0 bases, with 13 bases remaining between them. The CDR3 DNA reads TGTGCCAGTAACCCCCAAGCAGGTAGCAATCAGCCCCAGCATTTT. It translates to CASNPQAGSNQPQHF.

The J gene is TRBJ2-1, the V gene TRBV10-1; D call uncertain. V shed 3 bases and J shed 8 bases, with 8 bases lying between them. Germline CDR1 reads WNHNN; CDR2 reads SYGVQD (reference sequence). CDR3 length equals 12 residues. CDR3 coding DNA: TGCGCCAGCAGTGACCCGGACCATGAGCAGTTCTTC. This translates into CASSDPDHEQFF.

The V call is TRBV7-2, the J call TRBJ2-1; 8 positions match TRBD1. Germline CDR1 is SGHTA and CDR2 is FQGNSA. There are 15 residues in the CDR3. V was pared by 5 bases and J by 2 bases, with 5 bases of the junction left unmatched. CDR3 DNA sequence: TGTGCCAGCAGCAAATCACAGGGGGCCTACAATGAGCAGTTCTTC. Protein: CASSKSQGAYNEQFF.

The rearrangement uses TRBV4-2 and TRBJ2-7; D is perhaps TRBD1 (5 bases). In germline, CDR1 is LGHNA, CDR2 YNFKEQ. Between the trimmed V and J ends, which lost 5 bases and 7 bases, there was a span of 27 bases. This CDR3 comprises 17 residues. The CDR3 loop reads CASSLPSGDRGLGEQYF. As DNA, the CDR3 is TGTGCCAGCAGCTTGCCCTCCGGCGACAGAGGTTTAGGGGAGCAGTACTTC.

V and J are TRBV28 and TRBJ1-1; D is possibly TRBD1 (5 bases). The CDR3 is 14 amino acids. Trimming took 3 bases from V and 1 from J, leaving 9 bases between them. Germline CDR1 reads MDHEN; CDR2 reads SYDVKM. CDR3 nucleotides: TGTGCCAGCAGTTTGGTGCAGGGGAACACTGAAGCTTTCTTT. It is translated as CASSLVQGNTEAFF. The variable domain in full, with the rest retrieved from reference TRBV28 and TRBJ1-1, is DVKVTQSSRYLVKRTGEKVFLECVQDMDHENMFWYRQDPGLGLRLIYFSYDVKMKEKGDIPEGYSVSREKKERFSLILESASTNQTSMYLCASSLVQGNTEAFFGQGTRLTVV.

The chain is built from TRBV7-6 and TRBJ2-7; D is possibly TRBD2 (6 bases). The CDR3 length is 15 residues. Germline CDR1 reads SGHVS; CDR2 reads FNYEAQ. V shed 1 base and J shed 4 bases, with 14 bases lying between them. This CDR3 is CASSLEDGRGYEQYF. The CDR3, as DNA: TGTGCCAGCAGCTTAGAGGACGGGAGAGGGTACGAGCAGTACTTC.

The rearrangement joins TRBV28 to TRBJ2-7; 10 bases fit TRBD2. Per the germline V gene, CDR1 is MDHEN and CDR2 is SYDVKM. This CDR3 contains 17 residues. V lost 8 bases to trimming and J lost 1 base; unmatched junction nucleotides: 14. For the CDR3, the DNA is TGTGCCAGCTCCGGTTCGAGACTAGCGGGCCGATCCTACGAGCAGTACTTC. Its translation: CASSGSRLAGRSYEQYF.

This clone occurred once. Being one base from a much bigger clone, this may be a read error. The chain carries TRBV5-1 and TRBJ2-7; the match to TRBD2 covers 9 bases. V shed 0 bases and J 3 bases; nucleotides not matched to a gene: 13. The CDR3 is made up of 18 amino acids. Germline-derived CDR1 and CDR2 are SGHRS and YFSETQ. CDR3 coding DNA: TGCGCCAGCAGCTTGGTTAGGGCTAGCGGGAACTACGGCTACGAGCAGTACTTC. Amino acid sequence: CASSLVRASGNYGYEQYF.

This chain uses TRBV19 with TRBJ2-3; D may be TRBD2 (6 bases). V gave up 9 bases and J gave up 0 bases, with 13 bases separating them. Germline CDR1 is LNHDA and CDR2 is SQIVND (reference sequence). The CDR3 is made up of 14 amino acids. CDR3 loop: CASAGLPSTDTQYF. The CDR3 DNA is TGTGCCAGCGCCGGACTACCCAGCACAGATACGCAGTATTTT.

Points on this clone: In the same sample, other DNA sequences code for this CDR3. The chain links TRBV5-1 to TRBJ2-7; D is possibly TRBD1 (5 bases). The V end lost 1 base, the J end lost 3 bases, and 5 bases lay between the germline ends. The length of the CDR3 is 12 residues. Germline V gene sequence: CDR1 SGHRS, CDR2 YFSETQ. The CDR3 loop reads CASSLTGYEQYF. Written as DNA, the CDR3 is TGCGCCAGCAGCTTGACAGGCTACGAGCAGTACTTC.

The V and J genes are TRBV10-3 and TRBJ2-7; 7 nucleotides match TRBD1. The CDR3 totals 13 residues. Germline V lookup: CDR1 ENHRY, CDR2 SYGVKD. Trimming took 6 bases from V and 2 from J; bases not matched to a gene: 4. The CDR3 DNA reads as TGTGCCATCAGCTTGGACAGGCCCTACGAGCAGTACTTC. Translation gives CAISLDRPYEQYF.

Regarding this clone: Other DNA sequences from this sample encode an identical CDR3 as well. The chain is built from TRBV5-1 and TRBJ2-7; TRBD1 aligns across 9 bases. The length of the CDR3 is 14 residues. The V gene end was trimmed by 4 bases and the J gene end by 7 bases; junction bases not matched to a gene: 9. The germline CDR1 and CDR2 sequences are SGHRS and YFSETQ. The CDR3 DNA reads as TGCGCCAGCAGCCCTGGGACAGGGACTTTGGAGCAGTACTTC. Residues: CASSPGTGTLEQYF.

This sequence joins TRBV11-1 and TRBJ1-2, with 8 bases matching TRBD1. Unmatched junction bases numbered 9, after V lost 5 bases and J lost 4 bases. CDR1 and CDR2 (germline): SGHAT, FQDESV (reference sequence). The CDR3 consists of 15 residues. The CDR3, as DNA: TGTGCCAGCAGCCAGTCGGCAGGGGGCCTCTATGGCTACACCTTC. Its protein product is CASSQSAGGLYGYTF.

With respect to this clone: The junction does not match germline at one end; this may be a read error. CDR3 nucleotide sequence: TGCGCCAGCAGCTTGTTCCTGAGCTCCTATAATGAGCAGTTCTTC. This gives the protein CASSLFLSSYNEQFF. V gene TRBV5-1 combines with J gene TRBJ2-1; D is undetermined. This CDR3 region has 15 residues. Per the germline V gene, CDR1 is SGHRS and CDR2 is YFSETQ. The complete variable domain, with remaining parts taken from reference TRBV5-1 and TRBJ2-1, reads KAGVTQTPRYLIKTRGQQVTLSCSPISGHRSVSWYQQTPGQGLQFLFEYFSETQRNKGNFPGRFSGRQFSNSRSEMNVSTLELGDSALYLCASSLFLSSYNEQFFGPGTRLTVL.

This clone was seen just once. This chain links TRBV7-2 with TRBJ1-5, with D maybe TRBD1 (5 bases). V was trimmed by 3 bases and J by 6 bases, leaving 12 bases between them. This CDR3 has 14 amino acids. Germline CDR1 and CDR2: SGHTA and FQGNSA. The CDR3 is CASSLGLGGQPQHF. The CDR3 nucleotides read TGTGCCAGCAGCTTGGGGTTGGGGGGTCAGCCCCAGCATTTT.

The V call is TRBV11-2, the J call TRBJ2-5, with 10 bases lining up with TRBD2. Germline V lookup: CDR1 SGHAT, CDR2 FQNNGV. This CDR3 region has 17 residues. V was pared by 1 base and J by 5 bases, with 10 bases of the junction left unmatched. The CDR3 nucleotides read TGTGCCAGCAGCTTAGGAGTCCTAGCGGGAGAGGGGGAGACCCAGTACTTC. Its translation: CASSLGVLAGEGETQYF.

This chain joins TRBV21-1 and TRBJ2-1; TRBD1, the D gene given by the table, was not confirmed from the DNA. TRBV21-1 is a documented pseudogene. There are 16 residues in the CDR3. The chain's CDR3 is CASSRKHPAGQGEQFF. CDR3 DNA sequence: TGTGCCAGCAGCAGAAAACACCCAGCGGGACAGGGTGAGCAGTTCTTC.

The table lists this clone with many counts. The gene calls are TRBV10-3 and TRBJ2-7; 7 nucleotides agree with TRBD1. The length of the CDR3 is 14 residues. Germline CDR1 ENHRY, CDR2 SYGVKD. With V trimmed by 4 bases and J by 0 bases, 3 bases remained unmatched. The DNA of the CDR3 is TGTGCCATCAGTGCGGGACAGACCTCCTACGAGCAGTACTTC. Its protein is CAISAGQTSYEQYF.

This clone was counted a few times. This chain links TRBV19 with TRBJ1-2, with D perhaps TRBD1 (5 bases). The CDR3 totals 14 residues. In germline, CDR1 is LNHDA, CDR2 SQIVND (reference sequence). The V gene lost 7 bases and the J gene lost 2 bases, with 14 bases spanning the gap. Here the CDR3 DNA reads TGTGCCAGTACCGCAGGGTCCCGGAACTATGGCTACACCTTC. Translated, it gives CASTAGSRNYGYTF.

As regards this clone: A much larger clone lies a single base off, so this may be a read error. This sequence joins TRBV7-2 and TRBJ1-1, with D hard to call. Trimming took 4 bases from V and 1 from J, leaving 7 bases between them. The CDR3 contains 13 residues. Germline V CDR1 and CDR2: SGHTA, FQGNSA. The CDR3 here is CASSYSGNTEAFF. The CDR3 bases are TGTGCCAGCAGCTACTCGGGGAACACTGAAGCTTTCTTT.

V and J are TRBV5-6 and TRBJ1-5; D is uncertain. Trimming pared 4 bases from V and 7 bases from J, leaving 18 bases between. This CDR3 is 15 amino acids long. Germline V gene sequence: CDR1 SGHDT, CDR2 YYEEEE. CDR3 in amino acids: CASSRTKGKAQPQHF. CDR3 in DNA: TGTGCCAGCAGCCGCACGAAGGGCAAGGCACAGCCCCAGCATTTT.

The chain couples TRBV5-1 to TRBJ2-1; maybe TRBD1 (5 bases). The CDR3 has 16 amino acids. V was cut by 0 bases and J by 2 bases, with 12 bases left in between. Germline CDR1 reads SGHRS; CDR2 reads YFSETQ. CDR3 protein: CASSLVSGSPYNEQFF. CDR3 in DNA: TGCGCCAGCAGCTTGGTTTCAGGGTCCCCCTACAATGAGCAGTTCTTC.

This clone was seen just once. V usage is TRBV6-1 and J usage is TRBJ2-3; D is undetermined. Per germline, CDR1 MNHNS and CDR2 SASEGT. This CDR3 has 17 residues. The V gene lost 2 bases and the J gene lost 6 bases, with 21 bases spanning the gap. CDR3 sequence: CASSETGDGSQWDTQYF. In DNA, the CDR3 is TGTGCCAGCAGTGAAACGGGCGACGGATCTCAGTGGGATACGCAGTATTTT.

The chain couples TRBV7-9 to TRBJ2-7, with no clear D. The CDR3 contains 14 residues. Trimming stripped 4 bases from V and 3 bases from J, with 13 bases between. Germline V CDR1 and CDR2: SEHNR, FQNEAQ (reference sequence). Written as DNA, the CDR3 is TGTGCCAGCAGCTCCCTCTATTACAACTACGAGCAGTACTTC. Amino acid sequence: CASSSLYYNYEQYF.